These 28 T cell receptor beta chains came from one sample sequenced in a study of a mutant IDH1 vaccine in newly diagnosed glioma. No cognate antigen is known for these TCRs. Generated by immunoSEQ multiplex PCR, the TCRdb table keeps only in-frame clones and is missing some. This table holds 120,000 or so clones, roughly 75% found once. Time point given: week 11, during vaccination. Doses comprised 300 ug of mutant IDH1 20-mer peptide each, plus topical imiquimod. The sample in question was PBMCs, obtained from a glioma patient whose treatment included an IDH1 peptide vaccine. The receptor set was obtained from a man aged 40-55 years with glioma.

This chain joins TRBV5-6 and TRBJ2-7; 10 bases map to TRBD2. The CDR3 runs 14 residues. Germline V lookup: CDR1 SGHDT, CDR2 YYEEEE. V lost 0 bases and J lost 9; bases outside the gene matches: 6. Here the CDR3 DNA reads TGTGCCAGCAGCTTGGCCGCTAGCGGGGGCCCGCAGTACTTC. The encoded protein is CASSLAASGGPQYF.

The J gene is TRBJ2-7, the V gene TRBV30; D is perhaps TRBD1 (6 bases). The CDR3 consists of 13 residues. Looked up from germline, CDR1 is GTSNPN and CDR2 is SVGIG (reference sequence). Trimming cost V 5 bases and J 2 bases, with 13 bases left between them. The CDR3 coding sequence is TGTGCCTGGGACCGGGACAACGCCTACGAGCAGTACTTC. The encoded protein is CAWDRDNAYEQYF.

V and J are TRBV18 and TRBJ2-4; TRBD1 is a possible D gene (6 bases). The V and J ends lost 3 bases and 1 base respectively, with 13 bases between them. The germline gives CDR1 KGHSH, CDR2 LQKENI. The CDR3 totals 16 residues. The CDR3 DNA reads TGTGCCAGCTCACCGCTCCACAGGGTCGCCAAAAACATTCAGTACTTC. Its translation: CASSPLHRVAKNIQYF.

The rearrangement uses TRBV7-8 and TRBJ1-2, with D perhaps matching TRBD1 (6 bases). Trimming removed 5 bases from V and 4 bases from J, with 20 bases in between. There are 16 residues in the CDR3. Germline lookup yields CDR1 SGHVS and CDR2 FQNEAQ. CDR3 nucleotides: TGTGCCAGCAGCGCTTCCTGGGGGGGGCTCAGCTATGGCTACACCTTC. Translation: CASSASWGGLSYGYTF.

This chain's CDR3 is CASSQKEGVSEAFF. CDR3 bases: TGTGCCAGCAGCCAAAAGGAGGGGGTTAGTGAAGCTTTCTTT. The V gene is TRBV4-2, the J gene TRBJ1-1, with D perhaps TRBD1 (6 bases). The CDR3 loop spans 14 amino acids. From germline, CDR1 is LGHNA and CDR2 YNFKEQ. V lost 2 bases to trimming and J lost 7 bases, with 14 bases between them.

V gene TRBV6-5 combines with J gene TRBJ2-5, with D unclear. The ends were cut back, 6 bases at V and 5 bases at J, with 13 bases in the middle. The CDR3 contains 13 residues. Per germline, CDR1 MNHEY and CDR2 SVGAGI. CDR3 in amino acids: CASRETPWETQYF. The CDR3 coding sequence is TGTGCCAGCAGAGAGACCCCTTGGGAGACCCAGTACTTC.

This chain links TRBV28 with TRBJ2-4, with a tentative D call TRBD1 (5 bases). CDR1 and CDR2 from the germline V gene are MDHEN and SYDVKM. Trimming removed 7 bases at V and 10 bases at J, with 20 bases between. The CDR3 contains 14 residues. In DNA, the CDR3 is TGTGCCAGCAACCCAGGGTTAGGGGTCTCAATTCAGTACTTC. Its translation: CASNPGLGVSIQYF.

V gene TRBV15 combines with J gene TRBJ2-1; 12 nucleotides align to TRBD2. The germline CDR1 and CDR2 sequences are LNHNV and YYDKDF (reference sequence). The CDR3 is 18 amino acids. Trimming removed 0 bases from V and 2 bases from J; junction bases left unmatched: 5. CDR3 sequence (DNA): TGTGCCACCAGCAGAGATCAGACTAGCGGGGGCCCCTACAATGAGCAGTTCTTC. It yields the protein CATSRDQTSGGPYNEQFF.

In its sample, this clone was seen a few times. The chain employs TRBV12-5 and TRBJ1-3; 7 bases agree with TRBD1. V trimming: 0 bases; J trimming: 1 base; junction bases outside the gene matches: 15. The CDR3 consists of 20 residues. Germline V gives CDR1 LGHNT, CDR2 FRNRAP. This CDR3 reads CASGLVARWTGLSSGNTIYF. CDR3 DNA sequence: TGTGCTAGTGGTTTGGTAGCACGATGGACAGGTCTCAGTTCTGGAAACACCATATATTTT. Filled out from reference TRBV12-5 and TRBJ1-3, the complete variable domain reads DARVTQTPRHKVTEMGQEVTMRCQPILGHNTVFWYRQTMMQGLELLAYFRNRAPLDDSGMPKDRFSAEMPDATLATLKIQPSEPRDSAVYFCASGLVARWTGLSSGNTIYFGEGSWLTVV.

This chain connects TRBV6-6 to TRBJ2-7, with TRBD2 matching over 11 bases. Germline V gene lookup returns CDR1 MNHNY and CDR2 SVGAGI (reference sequence). CDR3 length: 14 residues. The trim removed 4 bases at V and 1 base at J, leaving 0 bases unmatched. The CDR3 region has the DNA TGTGCCAGCAGTTTAGCGGGAGGGTCCTACGAGCAGTACTTC. It specifies CASSLAGGSYEQYF.

V gene TRBV27 combines with J gene TRBJ2-1; TRBD1 matches 8 bases. The CDR3 sequence is 14 residues long. Germline V CDR1 and CDR2: MNHEY, SMNVEV (reference sequence). The V and J ends lost 3 bases and 5 bases, in that order; junction bases with no gene match: 3. The CDR3 loop reads CASSLRQGNNEQFF. The CDR3 bases are TGTGCCAGCAGTTTGCGACAGGGGAACAATGAGCAGTTCTTC.

This chain connects TRBV30 to TRBJ2-3; 11 bases line up with TRBD2. Germline loops: CDR1 GTSNPN, CDR2 SVGIG (reference sequence). CDR3 length equals 14 residues. The J segment lost 5 bases and the V segment lost 8 bases, leaving 9 bases of the junction unmatched. The CDR3 nucleotides are TGTGCCGCTAGCGGGAGGCCGCGATTAGATACGCAGTATTTT. Protein: CAASGRPRLDTQYF.

This clone was counted a single time. The CDR3 nucleotides are TGTGCTAGTGGTTTAACTGGTGGAAACACCATATATTTT. Encoded protein: CASGLTGGNTIYF. The chain employs TRBV12-5 and TRBJ1-3; D is uncertain. Trimming stripped 3 bases from V and 3 bases from J, with 6 bases between. The CDR3 has 13 amino acids. Germline CDR1 is LGHNT and CDR2 is FRNRAP.

The V call is TRBV5-5, the J call TRBJ1-2; TRBD1 might be the D (6 bases). Deletions cut 4 bases from V and 4 bases from J, with 17 bases between. The CDR3 runs to 15 residues. CDR1 and CDR2 (germline): SGHKS, YYEKEE (reference sequence). DNA for the CDR3: TGTGCCAGCAGCCCCGCGGGGACAAACCTCTATGGCTACACCTTC. This sequence encodes CASSPAGTNLYGYTF.

The chain couples TRBV13 to TRBJ2-3; 8 nucleotides match TRBD2. Germline values: CDR1 PRHDT, CDR2 FYEKMQ (reference sequence). The CDR3 consists of 17 residues. The J segment lost 1 base and the V segment lost 1 base, leaving 7 bases of the junction unmatched. The CDR3 nucleotides are TGTGCCAGCAGCTTAGAGTGGCGGGGGGCCCGCACAGATACGCAGTATTTT. Encoded protein: CASSLEWRGARTDTQYF.

V is TRBV29-1 and J is TRBJ1-2; D remains unclear. The CDR3 has 13 amino acids. The germline CDR1 and CDR2 sequences are SQVTM and ANQGSEA. The V and J ends lost 3 bases and 4 bases respectively, with 12 bases between them. The CDR3: CSVERTTGYGYTF. DNA for the CDR3: TGCAGCGTTGAGCGTACAACCGGCTATGGCTACACCTTC.

This chain joins TRBV27 and TRBJ1-2; a possible D gene is TRBD1 (5 bases). This CDR3 has 12 amino acids. V was shortened by 6 bases and J by 5 bases, with 10 bases between the two germline ends. CDR1 is MNHEY, CDR2 SMNVEV, per germline (reference sequence). Here the CDR3 reads CASSRDGYGYTF. The CDR3 DNA reads TGTGCCAGCAGCCGGGACGGATATGGCTACACCTTC.

CDR3 sequence reads: CASSLETVRSYEQYF. The CDR3 bases are TGCGCCAGCAGCTTGGAGACTGTTCGCTCCTACGAGCAGTACTTC. V and J are TRBV5-1 and TRBJ2-7; D is unclear. V gave up 0 bases and J gave up 0 bases, with 10 bases separating them. CDR3 length equals 15 residues. CDR1 is SGHRS and CDR2 is YFSETQ in the germline V gene.

The chain carries TRBV18 and TRBJ1-1; D call uncertain. Germline V lookup: CDR1 KGHSH, CDR2 LQKENI. The CDR3 loop spans 14 amino acids. V lost 1 base to trimming and J lost 1 base, with 7 bases between them. CDR3 DNA sequence: TGTGCCAGCTCACCACGACTCCGGAACACTGAAGCTTTCTTT. This codes for CASSPRLRNTEAFF.

The chain links TRBV5-4 to TRBJ1-4, with 7 bases lining up with TRBD1. The J segment lost 5 bases and the V segment lost 5 bases, leaving 12 bases of the junction unmatched. Germline CDR1 and CDR2: SGHNT and YYREEE (reference sequence). This CDR3 spans 16 amino acids. DNA for the CDR3: TGTGCCAGCAGTTACGATCCGGGACAGCGGAATGAAAAACTGTTTTTT. Protein: CASSYDPGQRNEKLFF.

This chain links TRBV19 with TRBJ1-6, with D possibly matching TRBD1 (6 bases). V was cut by 6 bases and J by 9 bases, with 15 bases left in between. The CDR3 sequence is 14 residues long. Per the germline V gene, CDR1 is LNHDA and CDR2 is SQIVND (reference sequence). The CDR3, as DNA: TGTGCCAGTAGCCCGGGGCCCAGGGGTTCACCCCTCCACTTT. It encodes CASSPGPRGSPLHF.

This clone showed up just once. The rearrangement links TRBV7-9 to TRBJ1-2, with 9 nucleotides matching TRBD1. CDR3 length: 14 amino acids. The V gene end was trimmed by 4 bases and the J gene end by 3 bases; junction bases not matched to a gene: 3. CDR1 and CDR2 (germline): SEHNR, FQNEAQ (reference sequence). CDR3 bases: TGTGCCAGCAGCTCCTGGGACAGGGACTATGGCTACACCTTC. It translates to CASSSWDRDYGYTF.

The V and J genes are TRBV27 and TRBJ2-7; D is tentatively TRBD1 or TRBD2 (5 bases each). Germline CDR1 reads MNHEY; CDR2 reads SMNVEV (reference sequence). Trimming took off 5 bases at V and 2 bases at J, with 7 bases between the two ends. This CDR3 comprises 12 residues. DNA for the CDR3: TGTGCCAGCAGTGGGGGACCCTACGAGCAGTACTTC. This codes for CASSGGPYEQYF.

The chain is built from TRBV6-5 and TRBJ1-6, with D unclear. Per germline, CDR1 MNHEY and CDR2 SVGAGI. The CDR3 consists of 14 residues. Trimming pared 0 bases from V and 10 bases from J, leaving 10 bases between. CDR3 sequence reads: CASSYSRLTSPLHF. CDR3 coding DNA: TGTGCCAGCAGTTACTCGAGACTGACCTCACCCCTCCACTTT.

The CDR3 here is CSALDRGPTYEQYF. The CDR3 DNA is TGCAGCGCTCTGGACAGGGGGCCCACCTACGAGCAGTACTTC. This chain joins TRBV29-1 and TRBJ2-7; 11 bases agree with TRBD1. The V gene's germline CDR1 is SQVTM and CDR2 ANQGSEA. V was clipped by 7 bases and J by 2 bases; unmatched bases: 7. The CDR3 runs 14 residues.

The chain has TRBV15 and TRBJ1-1; unclear D gene. V dropped 5 bases and J dropped 0 bases, with 10 bases sitting between them. Germline V lookup: CDR1 LNHNV, CDR2 YYDKDF (reference sequence). This CDR3 is 14 amino acids long. The DNA of the CDR3 is TGTGCCACCAGCGAAGAACCCGTGAACACTGAAGCTTTCTTT. Translating it yields CATSEEPVNTEAFF.

The gene calls are TRBV9 and TRBJ2-4; 7 nucleotides match TRBD1. CDR1 and CDR2 (germline): SGDLS, YYNGEE. The CDR3 is 15 residues long. The V gene end was trimmed by 3 bases and the J gene end by 4 bases; junction bases not matched to a gene: 7. Here the CDR3 DNA reads TGTGCCAGCAGCGGGAGACAGGGCGGAAAAAACATTCAGTACTTC. As protein: CASSGRQGGKNIQYF.

The DNA of the CDR3 is TGTGCCAGCAGCGCGGATGGGCACTCTGGGGCCAACGTCCTGACTTTC. It yields the protein CASSADGHSGANVLTF. The V call is TRBV9, the J call TRBJ2-6, with D unresolved. The CDR3 length is 16 residues. CDR1 and CDR2 from the germline V gene are SGDLS and YYNGEE. Trimming took off 3 bases at V and 0 bases at J, with 10 bases between the two ends.